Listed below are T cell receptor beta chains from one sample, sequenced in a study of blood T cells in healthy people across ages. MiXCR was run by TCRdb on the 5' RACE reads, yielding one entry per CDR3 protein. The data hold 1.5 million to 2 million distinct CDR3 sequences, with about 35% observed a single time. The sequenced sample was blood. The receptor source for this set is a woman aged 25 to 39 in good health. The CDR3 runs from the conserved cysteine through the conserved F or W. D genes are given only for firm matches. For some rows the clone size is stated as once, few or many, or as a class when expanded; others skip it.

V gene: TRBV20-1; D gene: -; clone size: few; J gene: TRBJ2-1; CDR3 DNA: TGCAGTGCTAGAGACCTTTTAGCGCCCCCCTACAATGAGCAGTTCTTC; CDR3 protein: CSARDLLAPPYNEQFF
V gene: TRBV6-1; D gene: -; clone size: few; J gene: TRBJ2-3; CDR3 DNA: TGTGCCAGCTTCTACGATACGCAGTATTTT; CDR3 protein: CASFYDTQYF
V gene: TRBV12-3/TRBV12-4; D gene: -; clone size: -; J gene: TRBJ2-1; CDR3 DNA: TGTGCCAGCAGTTTATCTTGGGACAATGAGCAGTTCTTC; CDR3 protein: CASSLSWDNEQFF
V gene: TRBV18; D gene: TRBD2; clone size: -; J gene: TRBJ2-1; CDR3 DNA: TGTGCCAGCTCACCGAGCGGGGGGGAATACAATGAGCAGTTCTTC; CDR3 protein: CASSPSGGEYNEQFF
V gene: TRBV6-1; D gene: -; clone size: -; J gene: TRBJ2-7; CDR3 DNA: TGTGCCAGCAAACTTGGACCGACCTACGAGCAGTACTTC; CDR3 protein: CASKLGPTYEQYF
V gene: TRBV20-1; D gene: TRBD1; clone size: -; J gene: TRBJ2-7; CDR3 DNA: TGCAGTGCTAGGCTCAGGGGGCGGCCGGGCGAGCAGTACTTC; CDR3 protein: CSARLRGRPGEQYF
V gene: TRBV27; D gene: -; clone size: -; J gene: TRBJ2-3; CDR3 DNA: TGTGCCAGCAGTTTATCTAGGAACACAGATACGCAGTATTTT; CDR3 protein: CASSLSRNTDTQYF
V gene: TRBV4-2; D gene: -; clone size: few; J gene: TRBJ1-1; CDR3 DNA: TGTGCCAGCAGCCAAGAAGTCAGTGGGAACACTGAAGCTTTCTTT; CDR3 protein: CASSQEVSGNTEAFF
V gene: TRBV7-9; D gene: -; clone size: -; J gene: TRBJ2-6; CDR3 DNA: TGTGCCAGCAGCTTGGGCTCAGGTTCTCGCTCTGGGGCCAACGTCCTGACTTTC; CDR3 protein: CASSLGSGSRSGANVLTF
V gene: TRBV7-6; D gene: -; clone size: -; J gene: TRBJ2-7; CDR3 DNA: TGTGCCAGCAGCTTAGCAGACAGCGATACTTACGAGCAGTACTTC; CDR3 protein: CASSLADSDTYEQYF
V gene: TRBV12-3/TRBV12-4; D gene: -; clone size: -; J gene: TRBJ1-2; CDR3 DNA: TGTGCCAGCAATATTGGGGGGCGCTCTGGCTACACCTTC; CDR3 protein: CASNIGGRSGYTF
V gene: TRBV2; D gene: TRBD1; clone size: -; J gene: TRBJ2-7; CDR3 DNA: TGTGCCACCGGTGACAGGGTGGACGAGCAGTACTTC; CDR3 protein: CATGDRVDEQYF
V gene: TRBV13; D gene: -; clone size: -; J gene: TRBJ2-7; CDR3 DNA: TGTGCCAGCAGCTTACGGGGGGCGGACTCCTACGAGCAGTACTTC; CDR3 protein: CASSLRGADSYEQYF
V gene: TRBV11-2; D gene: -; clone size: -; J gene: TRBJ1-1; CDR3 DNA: TGTGCCAGCGGGCGTCGGGCGGGTAACACTGAAGCTTTCTTT; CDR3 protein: CASGRRAGNTEAFF
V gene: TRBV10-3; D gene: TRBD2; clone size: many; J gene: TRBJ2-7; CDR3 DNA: TGTGCCATCAGGGGGACTAGCGGTTCCTACGAGCAGTACTTC; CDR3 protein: CAIRGTSGSYEQYF
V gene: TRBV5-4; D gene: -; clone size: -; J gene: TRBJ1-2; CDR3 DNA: TGTGCCAGCAGCTTGGAGGGCGACCACAGCTTTCACTATGGCTACACCTTC; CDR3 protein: CASSLEGDHSFHYGYTF
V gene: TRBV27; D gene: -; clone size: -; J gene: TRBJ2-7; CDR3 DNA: TGTGCCAGCAGGCTTATCTGGGGGGAACACCCCTACGAGCAGTACTTC; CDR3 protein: CASRLIWGEHPYEQYF
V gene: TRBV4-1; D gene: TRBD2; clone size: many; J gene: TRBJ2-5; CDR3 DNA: TGCGCCAGCAGCCAAGGCCTCGGAGGACTAGCGGGGGGAAGAGAGACCCAGTACTTC; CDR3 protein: CASSQGLGGLAGGRETQYF
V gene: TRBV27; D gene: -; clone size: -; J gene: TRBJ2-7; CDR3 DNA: TGTGCCAGCAGCCAGCACATTTCCTACGAGCAGTACTTC; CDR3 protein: CASSQHISYEQYF
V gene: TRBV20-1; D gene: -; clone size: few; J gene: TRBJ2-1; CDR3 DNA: TGCAGTGCTAGGACAGTGAATGAGCAGTTCTTC; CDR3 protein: CSARTVNEQFF
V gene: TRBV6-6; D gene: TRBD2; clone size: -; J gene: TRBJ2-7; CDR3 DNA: TGTGCCACCGGGACTAGCGATACCTACGAGCAGTACTTC; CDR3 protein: CATGTSDTYEQYF
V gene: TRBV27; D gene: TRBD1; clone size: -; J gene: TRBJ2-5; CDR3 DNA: TGTGCCAGCAGTGGGGGGACAGGGCAGTACTTC; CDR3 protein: CASSGGTGQYF
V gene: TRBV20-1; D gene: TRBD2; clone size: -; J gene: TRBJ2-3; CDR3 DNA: TGCAGTGCGAGACTAGCGGGAGCTTTTAGCACAGATACGCAGTATTTT; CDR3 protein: CSARLAGAFSTDTQYF
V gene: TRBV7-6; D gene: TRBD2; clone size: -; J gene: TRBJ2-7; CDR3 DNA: TGTGCCAGCAGCCTCCTCCTCGGGAGGTCCTACGAGCAGTACTTC; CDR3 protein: CASSLLLGRSYEQYF
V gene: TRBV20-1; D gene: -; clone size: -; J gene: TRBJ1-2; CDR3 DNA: TGCAGTGCTAGAGAGGCCCTGGAGAACTATGGCTACACCTTC; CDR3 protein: CSAREALENYGYTF
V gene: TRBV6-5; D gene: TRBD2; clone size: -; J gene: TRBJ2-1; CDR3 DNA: TGTGCCAGCAGTTACTCAGGACTAGCGGGGGGAAGTGCGCAGTTCTTC; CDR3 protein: CASSYSGLAGGSAQFF
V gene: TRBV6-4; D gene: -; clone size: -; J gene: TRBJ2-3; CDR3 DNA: TGTGCCAGCAGTGAAGGGATCCGCACAGATACGCAGTATTTT; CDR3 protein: CASSEGIRTDTQYF
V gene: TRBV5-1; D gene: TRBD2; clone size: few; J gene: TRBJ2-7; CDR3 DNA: TGCGCCAGCAGCCTAAATAGCGGGAGGGCCGGAACTCCCTACGAGCAGTACTTC; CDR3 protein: CASSLNSGRAGTPYEQYF
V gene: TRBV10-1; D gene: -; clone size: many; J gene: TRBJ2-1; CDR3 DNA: TGCGCCAGCATGGATAATTACGGCGGTGAGCAGTTCTTC; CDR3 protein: CASMDNYGGEQFF
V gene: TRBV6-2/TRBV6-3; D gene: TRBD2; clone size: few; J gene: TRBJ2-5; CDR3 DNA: TGTGCCAGCAGTTACTCCGCGACTAGCGGGCTTTTAGAGACCCAGTACTTC; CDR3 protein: CASSYSATSGLLETQYF
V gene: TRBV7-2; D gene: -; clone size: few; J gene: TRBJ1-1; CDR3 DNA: TGTGCCAGCAGCTTAGCGGGTCCGGGGCAGAAGGCTTTCTTT; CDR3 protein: CASSLAGPGQKAFF
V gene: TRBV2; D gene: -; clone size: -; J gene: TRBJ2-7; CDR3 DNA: TGTGCCAGTGGGGGACCTTTCTCCTACGAGCAGTACTTC; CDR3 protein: CASGGPFSYEQYF
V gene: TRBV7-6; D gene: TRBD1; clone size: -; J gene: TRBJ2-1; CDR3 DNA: TGTGCCAGCAGCTCAGCCCCAGGGGGAGAATACAATGAGCAGTTCTTC; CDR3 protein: CASSSAPGGEYNEQFF
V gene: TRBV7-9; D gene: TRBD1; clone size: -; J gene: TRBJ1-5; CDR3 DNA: TGTGCCAGCAGCTTAGGAACCCTTCGGACAGGTCGACTAAGCAATCAGCCCCAGCATTTT; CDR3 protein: CASSLGTLRTGRLSNQPQHF
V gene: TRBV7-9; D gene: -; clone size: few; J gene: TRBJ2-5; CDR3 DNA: TGTGCCAGCAGCCCCTCCCGACAGAGCCTCCAAGAGACCCAGTACTTC; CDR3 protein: CASSPSRQSLQETQYF
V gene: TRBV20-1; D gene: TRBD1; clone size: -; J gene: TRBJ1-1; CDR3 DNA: TGCAGTGCTTTGACAGGGGGGAGGACTGAAGCTTTCTTT; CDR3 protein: CSALTGGRTEAFF
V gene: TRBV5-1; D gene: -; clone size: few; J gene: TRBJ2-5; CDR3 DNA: TGCGCCAGCAGCTTGGATAAAGCCCCCCGGTACTTC; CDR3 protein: CASSLDKAPRYF
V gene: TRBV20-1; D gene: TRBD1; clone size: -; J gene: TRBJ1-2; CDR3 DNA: TGCAGTGCTAGAGATCAAGAGACAGGGGACTATGGCTACACCTTC; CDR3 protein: CSARDQETGDYGYTF
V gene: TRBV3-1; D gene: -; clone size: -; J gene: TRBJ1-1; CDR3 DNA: TGTGCCAGCAGCCAAGGTAGCCGGCAGAGCACTGAAGCTTTCTTT; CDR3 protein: CASSQGSRQSTEAFF
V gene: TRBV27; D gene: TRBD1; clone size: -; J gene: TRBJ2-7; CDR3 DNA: TGTGCCAGCAGTTCGATACAGGGGGCGGTTAACGAGCAGTACTTC; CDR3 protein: CASSSIQGAVNEQYF
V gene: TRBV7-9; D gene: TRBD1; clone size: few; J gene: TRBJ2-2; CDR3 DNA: TGTGCCAGCAGCTTAATCCGGGACAGGGGACGTGACGGGGAGCTGTTTTTT; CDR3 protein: CASSLIRDRGRDGELFF
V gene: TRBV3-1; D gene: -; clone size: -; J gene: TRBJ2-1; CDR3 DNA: TGTGCCAGCAGCCAAGAGGCCATACTTGAGCAGTTCTTC; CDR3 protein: CASSQEAILEQFF
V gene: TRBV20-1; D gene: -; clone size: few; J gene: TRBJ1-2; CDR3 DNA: TGCAGTGCTAGAGTCGGGCAGGGAAACTATGGCTACACCTTC; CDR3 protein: CSARVGQGNYGYTF
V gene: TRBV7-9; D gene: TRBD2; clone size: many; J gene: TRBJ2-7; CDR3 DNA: TGTGCCAGCAGCCCCCGACTAGCGGGGGGATTCCTCTACGAGCAGTACTTC; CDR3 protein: CASSPRLAGGFLYEQYF